This paragraph covers one T cell receptor beta chain sequence. Its antigen is not known. Exclusion criteria comprised other autoimmune diseases, uncontrolled infections, pregnancy or lactation in patients. RNA transcripts were the template, and TCR beta CDR3 regions were amplified from them. Following a first-round RT-PCR that used HTBI primers, a second-round multiplex PCR was carried out. TCRdb itself ran the multiplex PCR reads through MiXCR, one entry per CDR3 protein. This table holds around 520,000 distinct CDR3 sequences, approximately 35% found once. The data are from a study of Graves' ophthalmopathy and Graves' hyperthyroidism. Notes on the study in general: For separating ophthalmopathy from stable hyperthyroidism, a 13-signature model gave approximately 90% sensitivity and 65% to 82% specificity. Most thyroid clonotypes expanded beyond 0.001 frequency were also found in blood.

The source material was peripheral blood or thyroid tissue (not recorded which). This receptor was taken from an adult man with Graves' hyperthyroidism.

In DNA, the CDR3 is TGTGCCAGCAGTTTAAGGCGGGGGCTCTATGGCTACACCTTC. Translation: CASSLRRGLYGYTF. The gene calls are TRBV12-3 or TRBV12-4 and TRBJ1-2; D may be TRBD1 (6 bases). V was cut by 2 bases and J by 4 bases, with 11 bases left in between. The CDR3 loop spans 14 amino acids.